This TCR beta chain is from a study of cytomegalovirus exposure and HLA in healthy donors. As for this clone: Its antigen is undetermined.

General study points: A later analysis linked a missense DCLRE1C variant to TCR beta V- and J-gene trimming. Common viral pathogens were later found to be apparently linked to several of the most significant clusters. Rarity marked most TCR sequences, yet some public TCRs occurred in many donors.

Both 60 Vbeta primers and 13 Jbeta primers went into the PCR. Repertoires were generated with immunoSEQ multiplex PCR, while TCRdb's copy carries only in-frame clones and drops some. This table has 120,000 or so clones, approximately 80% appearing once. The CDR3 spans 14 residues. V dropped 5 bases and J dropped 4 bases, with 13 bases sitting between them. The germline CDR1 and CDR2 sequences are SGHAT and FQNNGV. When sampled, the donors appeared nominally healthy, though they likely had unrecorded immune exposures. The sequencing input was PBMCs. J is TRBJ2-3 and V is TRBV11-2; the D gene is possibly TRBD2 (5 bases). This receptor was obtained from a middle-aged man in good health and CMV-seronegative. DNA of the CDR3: TGTGCCAGCAGCCCCAGATGGGGAGCAGATACGCAGTATTTT. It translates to CASSPRWGADTQYF.